Below, one TCR beta chain is given with its context. What it binds is not known. This may arise from a read error, as a much more abundant clone is one base away. Via MiXCR, TCRdb re-called the 5' RACE reads, giving one row per CDR3 protein. The sample consists of about 450,000 distinct CDR3 sequences, around 18% of them appearing once. This sample is part of a study of identical twins. Broader study findings: While abundant cord blood beta clonotypes carried fewer insertions, memory repertoires showed no such pattern. It was out-of-frame TCR alpha sharing in monozygotic twins that models underestimated.

Sequencing was done on a sample of naive T cells sorted from blood. The receptor was isolated from a man aged 50 or older in good health.

The CDR3 bases are TGCAGTGCTAGAGATTTGGGGCTAGCGCCATACCACGAGCAGTACTTC. It codes for CSARDLGLAPYHEQYF. V gene TRBV20-1 combines with J gene TRBJ2-7, with D tentatively TRBD2 (6 bases). The CDR3 runs to 16 residues. Trimming cost V 0 bases and J 5 bases, with 20 bases left between them. Germline CDR1 reads DFQATT; CDR2 reads SNEGSKA (reference sequence).